These T cell receptor beta chains were read from a single sample in a study of T cells in localized non-small cell lung cancer. The repertoire was sequenced with immunoSEQ multiplex PCR; TCRdb's copy has only in-frame clones and lacks some. The sample holds approximately 30,000 clones, approximately 90% seen once. The sample in question was peripheral blood, obtained before any cancer treatment. These receptors originate from a woman aged 18 to 55 with stage I lung adenocarcinoma. The CDR3 runs from the conserved cysteine through the conserved F or W. A D gene is named only where the DNA matches it firmly. Only part of the rows carry a size: once, few, many, or a class if the clone is expanded.

v_call,j_call,clone_size,d_call,cdr3_aa,cdr3_nt
TRBV5-1,TRBJ2-7,.,TRBD2,CASSLGLAGSSYEQYF,TGCGCCAGCAGCTTGGGCCTAGCGGGGAGCTCCTACGAGCAGTACTTC
TRBV5-1,TRBJ1-1,.,.,CASSPWGASNTEAFF,TGCGCCAGCAGCCCCTGGGGGGCCTCAAACACTGAAGCTTTCTTT
TRBV19,TRBJ2-5,.,.,CASSSTAGSETQYF,TGTGCCAGTAGCAGTACTGCGGGAAGTGAGACCCAGTACTTC
TRBV6-5,TRBJ1-2,.,TRBD1,CASSLGGPQGYGYTF,TGTGCCAGCAGCTTAGGGGGCCCCCAGGGCTATGGCTACACCTTC
TRBV28,TRBJ2-5,.,TRBD1,CASMVSGGIETQYF,TGTGCCAGCATGGTCTCAGGGGGTATAGAGACCCAGTACTTC
TRBV29-1,TRBJ2-1,.,.,CSVEHLGSYNEQFF,TGCAGCGTTGAACACCTCGGCTCCTACAATGAGCAGTTCTTC
TRBV6-5,TRBJ2-5,.,.,CASRDPTGRKTQYF,TGTGCCAGCAGGGACCCGACCGGGCGGAAGACCCAGTACTTC
TRBV30,TRBJ2-5,.,TRBD2,CAWSLRLAETQYF,TGTGCCTGGAGTCTCAGACTAGCGGAGACCCAGTACTTC
TRBV7-8,TRBJ1-1,.,.,CASSLRDSILVTEAFF,TGTGCCAGCAGCTTAAGGGACTCGATCCTCGTCACTGAAGCTTTCTTT
TRBV6-6,TRBJ2-2,.,TRBD2,CASSYGTSGTGELFF,TGTGCCAGCAGTTACGGGACTAGCGGGACCGGGGAGCTGTTTTTT
TRBV6-5,TRBJ2-2,.,TRBD1,CASSKRQGGTGELFF,TGTGCCAGCAGCAAAAGACAGGGGGGGACCGGGGAGCTGTTTTTT
TRBV30,TRBJ1-2,.,TRBD1,CAWRGTADYGYTF,TGTGCCTGGAGGGGGACAGCCGACTATGGCTACACCTTC
TRBV2,TRBJ1-1,once,.,CASKVPELTEAFF,TGTGCCAGCAAAGTCCCGGAACTCACTGAAGCTTTCTTT
TRBV2,TRBJ2-7,.,TRBD2,CASSNPGLAGEVRQYF,TGTGCCAGCAGTAACCCGGGACTAGCGGGAGAAGTCCGGCAGTACTTC
TRBV18,TRBJ2-5,.,TRBD1,CASSPRDGTGGETQYF,TGTGCCAGCTCACCACGCGATGGGACAGGGGGAGAGACCCAGTACTTC
TRBV11-1,TRBJ2-3,.,.,CASRYRRDTQYF,TGTGCCAGCAGGTACCGCAGAGATACGCAGTATTTT
TRBV23-1,TRBJ2-7,.,TRBD1,CASSHTGGYEQYF,TGCGCCAGCAGTCACACAGGGGGCTACGAGCAGTACTTC
TRBV7-3,TRBJ2-5,.,TRBD2,CASSFRGDEETQYF,TGTGCCAGCAGCTTCCGGGGGGATGAAGAGACCCAGTACTTC
TRBV5-8,TRBJ1-5,.,.,CASRDLGEPQHF,TGTGCCAGCAGAGACCTTGGGGAGCCCCAGCATTTT
TRBV28,TRBJ2-3,once,.,CASSLRGGTDTQYF,TGTGCCAGCAGTTTAAGGGGTGGGACAGATACGCAGTATTTT
TRBV5-1,TRBJ2-7,.,.,CASSETTNPKNEQYF,TGCGCCAGCAGCGAAACGACAAACCCAAAAAACGAGCAGTACTTC
TRBV5-5,TRBJ2-5,.,.,CASRIGETQYF,TGTGCCAGCAGGATCGGGGAGACCCAGTACTTC
TRBV6-6,TRBJ1-4,.,.,CASRDLGLFF,TGTGCCAGCAGGGACCTGGGACTGTTTTTT
TRBV7-2,TRBJ2-2,.,TRBD2,CASSFSLGWASGYTGELFF,TGTGCCAGCAGCTTTTCTTTGGGTTGGGCTAGCGGCTACACCGGGGAGCTGTTTTTT
TRBV7-3,TRBJ2-5,.,.,CASSSGELQETQYF,TGTGCCAGCAGCTCCGGGGAACTCCAAGAGACCCAGTACTTC
TRBV28,TRBJ2-7,.,.,CASSFNYLRPGRYEQYF,TGTGCCAGCAGTTTTAACTACCTCCGACCGGGTCGGTACGAGCAGTACTTC
TRBV5-1,TRBJ2-1,.,.,CASSDGWDLPYNEQFF,TGCGCCAGCAGCGACGGGTGGGACTTACCCTACAATGAGCAGTTCTTC
TRBV28,TRBJ2-3,once,TRBD2,CASRSTPGLAGPTDTQYF,TGTGCCAGCAGATCAACACCGGGACTAGCGGGACCCACAGATACGCAGTATTTT
TRBV29-1,TRBJ2-2,.,.,CSVQAGGELFF,TGCAGCGTTCAAGCGGGCGGGGAGCTGTTTTTT
TRBV15,TRBJ2-4,.,.,CATSRYREGKNIQYF,TGTGCCACCAGCAGGTACAGGGAAGGCAAAAACATTCAGTACTTC
TRBV6-5,TRBJ2-7,.,.,CASNLLADEQYF,TGTGCCAGCAACCTTCTTGCGGACGAGCAGTACTTC
TRBV11-2,TRBJ2-3,.,.,CASSLFFTQYF,TGTGCCAGCAGCTTGTTCTTTACGCAGTATTTT
TRBV13,TRBJ2-3,.,TRBD2,CASSGPPGLAVTDTQYF,TGTGCCAGCAGCGGACCCCCGGGACTAGCAGTAACAGATACGCAGTATTTT
TRBV2,TRBJ1-2,once,TRBD1,CASREGQGADGYTF,TGTGCCAGCAGAGAGGGACAGGGGGCGGATGGCTACACCTTC
TRBV2,TRBJ2-2,.,.,CASSLGLNTGELFF,TGTGCCAGCTCTCTCGGGTTGAACACCGGGGAGCTGTTTTTT